The entry below describes one T cell receptor (beta chain). The J segment lost 8 bases and the V segment lost 2 bases, leaving 7 bases of the junction unmatched. CDR3 length equals 15 residues. CDR1 is ENHRY, CDR2 SYGVKD, per germline. This entry comes from a study of blood T cell repertoires in COVID-19. TCRdb keeps only in-frame clones here, not all; method: immunoSEQ multiplex PCR. The repertoire holds over 120,000 clones, with just under 85% as singletons. The sequenced material came from PBMCs or T cells enriched from blood (not recorded which). The chain is built from TRBV10-3 and TRBJ2-7; 12 positions match TRBD1. This sequence originates from a man aged 45-60 years who had recovered from COVID-19. CDR3 nucleotide sequence: TGTGCCATCAGTGAGGGGACAGGGGGCCTCCACAAGCAGTACTTC. Protein: CAISEGTGGLHKQYF.